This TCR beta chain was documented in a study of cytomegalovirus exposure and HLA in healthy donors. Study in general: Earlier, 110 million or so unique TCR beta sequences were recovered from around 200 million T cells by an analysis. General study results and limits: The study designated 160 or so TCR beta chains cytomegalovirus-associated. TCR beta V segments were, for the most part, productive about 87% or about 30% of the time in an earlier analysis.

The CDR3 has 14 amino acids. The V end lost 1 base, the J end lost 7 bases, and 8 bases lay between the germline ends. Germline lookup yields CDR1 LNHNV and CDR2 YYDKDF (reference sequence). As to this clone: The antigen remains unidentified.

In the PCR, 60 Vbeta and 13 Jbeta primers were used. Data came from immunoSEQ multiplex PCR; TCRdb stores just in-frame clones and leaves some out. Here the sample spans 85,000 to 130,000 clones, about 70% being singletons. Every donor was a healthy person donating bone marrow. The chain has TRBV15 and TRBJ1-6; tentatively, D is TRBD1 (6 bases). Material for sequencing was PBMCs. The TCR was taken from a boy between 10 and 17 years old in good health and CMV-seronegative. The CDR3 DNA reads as TGTGCCACCAGCAGAGCAGGGGTCAATTCACCCCTCCACTTT. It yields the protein CATSRAGVNSPLHF.